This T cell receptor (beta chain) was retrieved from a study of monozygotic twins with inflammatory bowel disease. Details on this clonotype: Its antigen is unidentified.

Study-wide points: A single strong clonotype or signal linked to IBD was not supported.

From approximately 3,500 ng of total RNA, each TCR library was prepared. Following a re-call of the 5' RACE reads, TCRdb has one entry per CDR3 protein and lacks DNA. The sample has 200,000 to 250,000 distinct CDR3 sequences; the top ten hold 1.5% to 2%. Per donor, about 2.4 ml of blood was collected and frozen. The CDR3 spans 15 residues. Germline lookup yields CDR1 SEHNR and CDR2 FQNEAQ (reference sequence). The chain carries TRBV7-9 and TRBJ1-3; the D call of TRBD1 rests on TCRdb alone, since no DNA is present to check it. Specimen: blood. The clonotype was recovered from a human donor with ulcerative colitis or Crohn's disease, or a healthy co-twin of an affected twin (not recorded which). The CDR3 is CASSFRGGSGNTIYF.